Following are 30 T cell receptor beta chains from one sample sequenced in a study of blood T cell repertoires in COVID-19. TCRdb keeps only in-frame clones here, not all; method: immunoSEQ multiplex PCR. This sample has 150,000 to 200,000 clones; roughly four fifths occur once, and the top ten carry approximately 9.9%. Material for sequencing was PBMCs or T cells enriched from blood (not recorded which). These receptors all stem from a man aged 50-59 years who had recovered from COVID-19.

This chain connects TRBV7-2 to TRBJ1-3; a possible D gene is TRBD1 (5 bases). This CDR3 has 16 amino acids. Germline V gene lookup returns CDR1 SGHTA and CDR2 FQGNSA. The V and J ends lost 2 bases and 2 bases respectively, with 13 bases between them. The CDR3 nucleotides read TGTGCCAGCAGCTTAACTGGGAAAGGGGCTGGAAACACCATATATTTT. The encoded protein is CASSLTGKGAGNTIYF.

This clone has just a few counts. The CDR3, as DNA: TGTGCCGGTAGAAGCGGGGGGGCGCGAGAGACCCAGTACTTC. Its translation: CAGRSGGARETQYF. This chain uses TRBV28 with TRBJ2-5, with 10 bases identical to TRBD2. This CDR3 is 14 amino acids long. CDR1 and CDR2 (germline): MDHEN, SYDVKM. After removal of 11 bases from V and 4 bases from J, the junction contained 10 bases not matched to a gene.

CDR3 region: CASSYSYEQYF. In DNA, the CDR3 is TGCGCCAGCAGTTACTCCTACGAGCAGTACTTC. This rearrangement joins TRBV5-1 to TRBJ2-7; D unresolved. V was trimmed by 5 bases and J by 0 bases, leaving 3 bases between them. The CDR3 is 11 amino acids. CDR1 and CDR2 (germline): SGHRS, YFSETQ.

The J gene is TRBJ1-6, the V gene TRBV7-9, with no clear D. The CDR3 is 15 amino acids. Trimming took off 0 bases at V and 8 bases at J, with 11 bases between the two ends. Per germline, CDR1 SEHNR and CDR2 FQNEAQ (reference sequence). CDR3 bases: TGTGCCAGCAGCTTAGCGCTTAGCGGGCATTCACCCCTCCACTTT. As protein: CASSLALSGHSPLHF.

The chain recombines TRBV10-1 with TRBJ2-7, with 7 bases fitting TRBD1. The CDR3 length is 11 residues. V shed 5 bases, J shed 8 bases, and the junction held 3 bases outside the gene matches. Germline V lookup: CDR1 WNHNN, CDR2 SYGVQD (reference sequence). CDR3 region: CASSSTGKQYF. Here the CDR3 DNA reads TGCGCCAGCAGTTCGACAGGGAAGCAGTACTTC.

The chain is built from TRBV20-1 and TRBJ2-7; maybe TRBD1 (5 bases). V lost 3 bases and J 3 bases, leaving 15 bases between the germline ends. Germline V gene lookup returns CDR1 DFQATT and CDR2 SNEGSKA (reference sequence). This CDR3 is 14 amino acids long. The DNA for the CDR3 is TGCAGTGCTAGTCAGGGCAGTGTAAACTACGAGCAGTACTTC. The encoded protein is CSASQGSVNYEQYF.

This clone was picked up a small number of times. CDR3 in DNA: TGTGCCAGCAGTGAGGCGGGAGAAGAGACCCAGTACTTC. Its protein product is CASSEAGEETQYF. The chain carries TRBV2 and TRBJ2-5; the match to TRBD2 covers 7 bases. Germline CDR1 reads SNHLY; CDR2 reads FYNNEI. The ends lost 3 bases at V and 3 bases at J; junction bases unmatched: 1. This CDR3 contains 13 residues.

V gene TRBV7-8 combines with J gene TRBJ1-1, with 7 positions matching TRBD1. The germline gives CDR1 SGHVS, CDR2 FQNEAQ. The ends lost 4 bases at V and 4 bases at J; junction bases unmatched: 12. The CDR3 contains 16 residues. The CDR3 spells CASSSLTGRQGTEAFF. In nucleotides, the CDR3 is TGTGCCAGCAGCTCATTGACAGGGAGGCAGGGCACTGAAGCTTTCTTT.

The chain combines TRBV28 with TRBJ2-2, with a possible D match to TRBD2 (6 bases). V was trimmed by 5 bases and J by 0 bases, leaving 19 bases between them. Germline assignment: CDR1 MDHEN and CDR2 SYDVKM. This CDR3 has 18 residues. In nucleotides, the CDR3 is TGTGCCAGCAGTAGCCCTAATCCCGGGACTTCGAACACCGGGGAGCTGTTTTTT. As protein: CASSSPNPGTSNTGELFF.

The chain recombines TRBV19 with TRBJ1-5; 7 bases are a match to TRBD1. The CDR3 runs 16 residues. Germline V lookup: CDR1 LNHDA, CDR2 SQIVND (reference sequence). The V gene end was trimmed by 10 bases and the J gene end by 5 bases; junction bases not matched to a gene: 17. For the CDR3, the DNA is TGTGCCACCACCCGTATCTCACAGGGGATCGATCAGCCCCAGCATTTT. The encoded protein is CATTRISQGIDQPQHF.

The J gene is TRBJ2-3, the V gene TRBV6-5; 7 nucleotides match TRBD2. The V segment lost 3 bases and the J segment 3 bases; nucleotides outside the gene matches: 6. The CDR3 covers 15 residues. Germline V CDR1 and CDR2: MNHEY, SVGAGI. CDR3 bases: TGTGCCAGCAGTTATTCCGGACTAGTTACAGATACGCAGTATTTT. As protein: CASSYSGLVTDTQYF.

This clone was counted only a few times. The rearrangement uses TRBV5-1 and TRBJ2-5, with D perhaps matching TRBD2 (6 bases). Germline CDR1 SGHRS, CDR2 YFSETQ. The CDR3 runs to 15 residues. Trimming removed 4 bases from V and 5 bases from J, with 18 bases in between. The CDR3 sequence: CASSPTPGRGETQYF. The CDR3 nucleotides read TGCGCCAGCAGCCCGACGCCCGGGAGAGGGGAGACCCAGTACTTC.

This chain uses TRBV29-1 with TRBJ1-1, with no clear D. This CDR3 is 12 amino acids long. CDR1 and CDR2 from the germline V gene are SQVTM and ANQGSEA. Trimming removed 6 bases from V and 3 bases from J, with 11 bases in between. CDR3 DNA sequence: TGCAGCGTCATACTTTACCACACTGAAGCTTTCTTT. The encoded protein is CSVILYHTEAFF.

The chain carries TRBV7-9 and TRBJ2-5; TRBD1 aligns across 9 bases. Germline V gene sequence: CDR1 SEHNR, CDR2 FQNEAQ (reference sequence). V was pared by 5 bases and J by 4 bases, with 11 bases of the junction left unmatched. This CDR3 spans 16 amino acids. The CDR3 here is CASSLGTGRWGETQYF. The DNA for the CDR3 is TGTGCCAGCAGCCTAGGGACAGGGAGATGGGGAGAGACCCAGTACTTC.

V is TRBV7-8 and J is TRBJ2-7, with 8 positions matching TRBD1. The CDR3 loop spans 15 amino acids. J gave up 5 bases and V 5 bases, and 11 bases lay outside the gene matches. CDR1 is SGHVS, CDR2 FQNEAQ, per germline. CDR3 sequence reads: CASSRQGSSGDEQYF. DNA for the CDR3: TGTGCCAGCAGCCGACAGGGGTCCTCGGGTGACGAGCAGTACTTC.

This clone came up a few times. CDR3 residues: CASSSTGDYNEQFF. Here the CDR3 DNA reads TGTGCCAGCAGTTCGACAGGGGACTACAATGAGCAGTTCTTC. The rearrangement joins TRBV27 to TRBJ2-1; 8 nucleotides agree with TRBD1. J lost 3 bases, V lost 4 bases, and 2 bases had no gene match. The CDR3 is 14 residues long. Germline assignment: CDR1 MNHEY and CDR2 SMNVEV (reference sequence).

The chain combines TRBV29-1 with TRBJ2-7, with 9 bases matching TRBD2. This CDR3 contains 13 residues. Looked up from germline, CDR1 is SQVTM and CDR2 is ANQGSEA. V gave up 7 bases and J gave up 7 bases; unmatched junction bases: 11. The CDR3 coding sequence is TGCAGCGCCGTAGGCGGGGGGGCAAAGGAGCAGTACTTC. Its translation: CSAVGGGAKEQYF.

V is TRBV3-1 (or the pseudogene TRBV3-2) and J is TRBJ1-2; 9 bases match TRBD1. V dropped 4 bases and J dropped 4; count of bases not matched to a gene: 10. Germline loops: CDR1 LGHDT, CDR2 YNNKEL (reference sequence). The CDR3 consists of 16 residues. This CDR3 reads CASSPDPTGGPYGYTF. CDR3 nucleotide sequence: TGTGCCAGCAGCCCTGACCCGACAGGGGGTCCCTATGGCTACACCTTC.

The rearrangement joins TRBV28 to TRBJ2-3; 9 nucleotides line up with TRBD1. There are 16 residues in the CDR3. From germline, CDR1 is MDHEN and CDR2 SYDVKM. V lost 6 bases, J lost 0 bases, and 7 bases stayed unmatched. This CDR3 is CASSGRGQGSTDTQYF. Written as DNA, the CDR3 is TGTGCCAGCAGCGGACGAGGACAGGGGAGCACAGATACGCAGTATTTT.

This chain uses TRBV4-1 with TRBJ1-2, with D uncertain. The CDR3 is 16 amino acids. Germline CDR1 reads MGHRA; CDR2 reads YSYEKL. The V gene lost 0 bases and the J gene lost 8 bases, with 19 bases spanning the gap. CDR3 nucleotides: TGCGCCAGCAGCCAAGAACGGACCCTAGGGAGATACGGCTACACCTTC. It encodes CASSQERTLGRYGYTF.

This clone was detected only a few times. This rearrangement joins TRBV19 to TRBJ2-2; weak D call: TRBD2 (5 bases). The CDR3 is made up of 16 amino acids. Trimming shortened V by 3 bases and J by 1 base, and 12 bases separated the two germline ends. Germline V gives CDR1 LNHDA, CDR2 SQIVND (reference sequence). In DNA form, the CDR3 reads TGTGCCAGTAGTATCGGAGGAATTGGGAACACCGGGGAGCTGTTTTTT. Protein: CASSIGGIGNTGELFF.

The V gene is TRBV21-1, the J gene TRBJ1-5; the tabulated D call, TRBD1, remains unverified against the DNA. TRBV21-1 constitutes a pseudogene. This CDR3 contains 17 residues. In DNA form, the CDR3 reads TGTGCCAGCAGCTCCAGGGGTCGGGGACACCCTAATCAGCCCCAGCATTTT. This translates into CASSSRGRGHPNQPQHF.

The gene calls are TRBV4-1 and TRBJ1-2; D possibly corresponds to TRBD1 (5 bases). The germline CDR1 and CDR2 sequences are MGHRA and YSYEKL. Trimming pared 1 base from V and 2 bases from J, leaving 14 bases between. CDR3 size: 16 residues. The CDR3 nucleotides read TGCGCCAGCAGCCAAGGAGGAGGGACTTTGAACTATGGCTACACCTTC. It translates to CASSQGGGTLNYGYTF.

The rearrangement uses TRBV5-8 and TRBJ2-5; a possible D gene is TRBD2 (7 bases). The CDR3 runs to 17 residues. V dropped 0 bases and J dropped 5 bases, with 20 bases sitting between them. CDR1 is SGHTS, CDR2 YDEGEE, per germline. For the CDR3, the DNA is TGTGCCAGCAGCTTGGCCGGGATGGGGGGGGCGCTGGAGACCCAGTACTTC. Amino acid sequence: CASSLAGMGGALETQYF.

This clone was observed a single time. This chain joins TRBV14 and TRBJ2-7; D remains unclear. CDR1 and CDR2 from the germline V gene are SGHDN and FVKESK. V lost 4 bases and J lost 6, with 7 bases in between. The CDR3 consists of 11 residues. The CDR3 DNA sequence: TGTGCCAGCAGCCGAGCATTCGAGCAGTACTTC. It codes for CASSRAFEQYF.

In DNA form, the CDR3 reads TGTGCCAGCAGCTCCCGAGGATCGGGGACCGGGGAGCTGTTTTTT. Translating gives CASSSRGSGTGELFF. V is TRBV11-2 and J is TRBJ2-2; maybe TRBD2 (5 bases). V shed 4 bases and J shed 5 bases, with 14 bases lying between them. The CDR3 consists of 15 residues. Per the germline V gene, CDR1 is SGHAT and CDR2 is FQNNGV.

In this sample, this clone turned up once. The V gene is TRBV28, the J gene TRBJ2-5, with 7 bases matching TRBD1. The V segment lost 4 bases and the J segment 1 base; nucleotides outside the gene matches: 9. The CDR3 spans 16 residues. CDR1 is MDHEN and CDR2 is SYDVKM in the germline V gene. CDR3 sequence: CASSSTRDRSQETQYF. For the CDR3, the DNA is TGTGCCAGCAGTTCCACCAGGGACAGAAGCCAAGAGACCCAGTACTTC. Looking up the rest from reference TRBV28 and TRBJ2-5 gives the full variable domain: DVKVTQSSRYLVKRTGEKVFLECVQDMDHENMFWYRQDPGLGLRLIYFSYDVKMKEKGDIPEGYSVSREKKERFSLILESASTNQTSMYLCASSSTRDRSQETQYFGPGTRLLVL.

The V and J genes are TRBV19 and TRBJ2-2; TRBD1 matches 8 bases. CDR1 is LNHDA and CDR2 is SQIVND in the germline V gene (reference sequence). Losses at the gene ends were 7 bases for V and 2 bases for J; bases not matched to a gene: 15. The CDR3 extends over 18 amino acids. The CDR3 sequence is CASNLRVLTGANTGELFF. The CDR3 region has the DNA TGTGCCAGTAATTTGCGGGTGCTGACAGGGGCAAACACCGGGGAGCTGTTTTTT.

In its sample, this clone was seen once. The chain combines TRBV29-1 with TRBJ1-4; 7 nucleotides agree with TRBD1. J was trimmed by 0 bases and V by 4 bases; bases with no gene match: 5. Germline CDR1 and CDR2: SQVTM and ANQGSEA. CDR3 length: 15 amino acids. CDR3: CSVGLGGATNEKLFF. The CDR3 DNA reads TGCAGCGTTGGGTTAGGGGGCGCAACTAATGAAAAACTGTTTTTT.

This clone was detected only once. V gene TRBV28 combines with J gene TRBJ1-3; D gene unclear. Trimming removed 6 bases at V and 0 bases at J, with 15 bases between. Germline loops: CDR1 MDHEN, CDR2 SYDVKM. This CDR3 is built from 16 residues. CDR3 sequence (DNA): TGTGCCAGCAGACAATGGACTGACACCTCTGGAAACACCATATATTTT. Translation gives CASRQWTDTSGNTIYF.